A single sample is the source of the 14 T cell receptor beta chains below, sequenced in a study of blood T cells in healthy people across ages. PCR was performed a second time for about 7 to 12 cycles using a sample-barcoded 5' primer and a J-beta primer mix. TCRdb analysed the 5' RACE reads with MiXCR anew, one entry per CDR3 protein. Of around 1,900,000 distinct CDR3 sequences in the sample, about 39% were seen once. The sample taken for sequencing was blood. Receptors originate from a human donor in good health.

This clonotype was seen more than once but under ten times. The gene calls are TRBV9 and TRBJ1-2; tentative D call: TRBD1 (6 bases). V was pared by 4 bases and J by 4 bases, with 11 bases between. Germline CDR1 is SGDLS and CDR2 is YYNGEE. The CDR3 is 13 residues long. The CDR3 spells CASSTGKSYGYTF. The CDR3 DNA sequence: TGTGCCAGCAGCACAGGGAAGAGCTATGGCTACACCTTC.

The rearrangement uses TRBV7-9 and TRBJ2-3, with D tentatively TRBD2 (6 bases). With 2 bases removed from V and 5 bases from J, the gap between germline ends came to 11 bases. The CDR3 has 14 amino acids. CDR1 is SEHNR and CDR2 is FQNEAQ in the germline V gene (reference sequence). The CDR3 DNA follows: TGTGCCAGCAGCTTACTGGGGGGTCAAGATACGCAGTATTTT. It encodes CASSLLGGQDTQYF.

This clonotype was detected ten times or more. V is TRBV28 and J is TRBJ1-1, with unresolved D. The V gene's germline CDR1 is MDHEN and CDR2 SYDVKM. The CDR3 totals 14 residues. The V gene lost 4 bases and the J gene lost 0 bases, with 9 bases spanning the gap. The CDR3 DNA follows: TGTGCCAGCAGTTCCCGAGGAATGAACACTGAAGCTTTCTTT. Protein sequence: CASSSRGMNTEAFF.

The CDR3 loop reads CASKNADTQYF. In nucleotides, the CDR3 is TGTGCCAGCAAGAACGCAGATACGCAGTATTTT. V usage is TRBV6-5 and J usage is TRBJ2-3, with no clear D. CDR1 and CDR2 (germline): MNHEY, SVGAGI. The CDR3 is 11 amino acids. The V end was cut by 7 bases, the J end by 4 bases, with 6 bases between.

The CDR3 region has the DNA TGTGCCACCAGCAGAGTATCCTATGTGGGCTACAAGGAGACCCAGTACTTC. The encoded protein is CATSRVSYVGYKETQYF. This chain links TRBV15 with TRBJ2-4, with no clear D. The closer fit of TRBJ2-5 to the DNA end suggests the J call may be wrong. The CDR3 runs to 17 residues. The germline CDR1 and CDR2 sequences are LNHNV and YYDKDF (reference sequence).

This chain connects TRBV4-1 to TRBJ2-3; 7 nucleotides line up with TRBD2. The CDR3 has 17 amino acids. Germline CDR1 reads MGHRA; CDR2 reads YSYEKL. Trimming cost V 3 bases and J 4 bases; bases outside gene matches: 13. CDR3 nucleotide sequence: TGCGCCAGCAGCCACTCTAGACTAGCCGGGTACGCAGATACGCAGTATTTT. This gives the protein CASSHSRLAGYADTQYF.

This chain uses TRBV12-3 or TRBV12-4 with TRBJ1-2; D call uncertain. Trimming shortened V by 4 bases and J by 8 bases, and 14 bases separated the two germline ends. This CDR3 spans 13 amino acids. This CDR3 reads CASSSGFSLGYTF. Written as DNA, the CDR3 is TGTGCCAGCAGTTCTGGGTTTTCTTTGGGCTACACCTTC.

The chain recombines TRBV6-5 with TRBJ2-6; D is perhaps TRBD1 (5 bases). There are 16 residues in the CDR3. Germline CDR1 MNHEY, CDR2 SVGAGI. The ends were cut back, 5 bases at V and 0 bases at J, with 11 bases in the middle. CDR3 coding DNA: TGTGCCAGCAGTCTACAACAGGACTCTGGGGCCAACGTCCTGACTTTC. Protein sequence: CASSLQQDSGANVLTF.

There are a few counts of this clonotype. The chain links TRBV27 to TRBJ2-3, with a tentative D call TRBD1 (5 bases). V gave up 3 bases and J gave up 3 bases, with 13 bases separating them. The CDR3 is 15 residues long. Germline V gene sequence: CDR1 MNHEY, CDR2 SMNVEV (reference sequence). In DNA, the CDR3 is TGTGCCAGCAGTTTCATTTGGCAGGGAACAGATACGCAGTATTTT. Translated, it gives CASSFIWQGTDTQYF.

The gene calls are TRBV7-8 and TRBJ2-1; D perhaps matches TRBD1 (5 bases). Germline assignment: CDR1 SGHVS and CDR2 FQNEAQ. The CDR3 contains 17 residues. Trimming removed 3 bases at V and 2 bases at J, with 17 bases between. CDR3 region: CASSFGADTGPYNEQFF. The CDR3 nucleotides are TGTGCCAGCAGCTTTGGGGCGGACACCGGACCCTACAATGAGCAGTTCTTC.

The chain employs TRBV2 and TRBJ2-3, with D possibly called TRBD1 or TRBD2 (5 bases each). CDR1 is SNHLY, CDR2 FYNNEI, per germline. The CDR3 sequence is 13 residues long. The V end was cut by 1 base, the J end by 9 bases, with 11 bases between. CDR3 nucleotides: TGTGCCAGCAGTGAAGGATGGGACGAGACGCAGTATTTT. Its protein is CASSEGWDETQYF. The full variable domain, completed using reference TRBV2 and TRBJ2-3, is EPEVTQTPSHQVTQMGQEVILRCVPISNHLYFYWYRQILGQKVEFLVSFYNNEISEKSEIFDDQFSVERPDGSNFTLKIRSTKLEDSAMYFCASSEGWDETQYFGPGTRLTVL.

This clonotype was counted a few times. The CDR3 sequence: CASSSVEYSPLHF. The CDR3 DNA is TGTGCCAGCAGCTCGGTTGAATATTCACCCCTCCACTTT. The chain uses TRBV7-9 and TRBJ1-6; D is unresolved. The CDR3 sequence is 13 residues long. Germline lookup yields CDR1 SEHNR and CDR2 FQNEAQ (reference sequence). V lost 4 bases and J 8 bases, leaving 9 bases between the germline ends.

The rearrangement links TRBV12-3 or TRBV12-4 to TRBJ1-2; TRBD1 matches at 8 bases. The CDR3 extends over 13 amino acids. J lost 5 bases, V lost 8 bases, and 7 bases had no gene match. The CDR3: CASCRDRSYGYTF. CDR3 coding DNA: TGTGCCAGCTGCCGGGACAGGTCTTATGGCTACACCTTC.

The chain's CDR3 is CASSHPSGGAFGEQFF. CDR3 nucleotide sequence: TGCGCCAGCAGCCACCCAAGCGGGGGGGCCTTTGGTGAGCAGTTCTTC. This chain joins TRBV4-1 and TRBJ2-1; 10 bases fit TRBD2. CDR1 is MGHRA, CDR2 YSYEKL, per germline. The CDR3 has 16 residues. The V and J ends lost 3 bases and 9 bases, in that order; junction bases with no gene match: 11.